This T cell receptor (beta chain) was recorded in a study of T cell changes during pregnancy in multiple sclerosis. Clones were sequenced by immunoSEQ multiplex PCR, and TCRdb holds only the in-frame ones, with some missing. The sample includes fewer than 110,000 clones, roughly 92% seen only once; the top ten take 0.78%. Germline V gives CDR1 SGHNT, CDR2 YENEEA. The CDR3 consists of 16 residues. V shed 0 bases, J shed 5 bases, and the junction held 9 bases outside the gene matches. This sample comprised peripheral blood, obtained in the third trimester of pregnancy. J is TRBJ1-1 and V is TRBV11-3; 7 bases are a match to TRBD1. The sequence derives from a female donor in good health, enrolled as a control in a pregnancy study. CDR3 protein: CASSLDGRQGHTEAFF. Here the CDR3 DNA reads TGTGCCAGCAGCTTAGATGGGAGACAGGGTCATACTGAAGCTTTCTTT. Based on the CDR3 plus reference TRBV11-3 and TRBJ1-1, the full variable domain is EAGVVQSPRYKIIEKKQPVAFWCNPISGHNTLYWYLQNLGQGPELLIRYENEEAVDDSQLPKDRFSAERLKGVDSTLKIQPAELGDSAVYLCASSLDGRQGHTEAFFGQGTRLTVV.